Listed below are T cell receptor beta chains from one sample, sequenced in a study of T cell changes during pregnancy in multiple sclerosis. The protocol was immunoSEQ multiplex PCR, while the TCRdb copy is restricted to in-frame clones and leaves out a portion. The data hold about 100,000 clones, with around 92% observed a single time. The sequences come from peripheral blood, collected after pregnancy. The origin of the receptors is a female donor with multiple sclerosis, enrolled in a pregnancy study. CDR3s include the opening cysteine and the closing phenylalanine or tryptophan. A D gene is named only where the DNA matches it firmly. Clone size appears in some rows only: once, few, many, or a class for an expanded clone.

TRBD2	NA	TRBV5-6	TRBJ2-2	TGTGCCAGCAGCTTGTTCCCCCCCCCTAGCGGGGGAGCTGGGGAGCTGTTTTTT	CASSLFPPPSGGAGELFF
NA	once	TRBV4-3	TRBJ1-3	TGCGCCAGCAGCCAAGATTGGGCACCACGGGGCACCATATATTTT	CASSQDWAPRGTIYF
TRBD1	NA	TRBV27	TRBJ1-5	TGTGCCAGCAAACAGACAGGGGGGATTGACAATCAGCCCCAGCATTTT	CASKQTGGIDNQPQHF
NA	NA	TRBV20-1	TRBJ2-7	TGCAGTGCTAGCCGGGGGAGGGAGCAGTACTTC	CSASRGREQYF
TRBD1	NA	TRBV2	TRBJ1-1	TGTGCCAGCGGGGGTCAGGGGGCGAACACTGAAGCTTTCTTT	CASGGQGANTEAFF
NA	NA	TRBV27	TRBJ2-7	TGTGCCAGCAGCGCTAGGACTGGATACGAGCAGTACTTC	CASSARTGYEQYF
NA	NA	TRBV19	TRBJ1-6	TGTGCCAGTAGTGTCCCACCTGGGGCAGGGGTTAGTCGAAGTTCACCCCTCCACTTT	CASSVPPGAGVSRSSPLHF
NA	once	TRBV5-4	TRBJ2-6	TGTGCCAGCAGCCGACAGACCTCTGGGGCCAACGTCCTGACTTTC	CASSRQTSGANVLTF
NA	NA	TRBV28	TRBJ1-2	TGTGCCAGCAGTCCAGGGGCCTATGGCTACACCTTC	CASSPGAYGYTF
NA	NA	TRBV5-1	TRBJ2-3	TGCGCCAGCAGCCCTATAACAGGGGGGGGGCTTGCAGATACGCAGTATTTT	CASSPITGGGLADTQYF
NA	NA	TRBV7-8	TRBJ1-1	TGTGCCAGCAGGGGAGGGAAGTTGGCTGAAGCTTTCTTT	CASRGGKLAEAFF
NA	NA	TRBV27	TRBJ2-5	TGTGCCAGCAGTTTTACAGGCCAAGAGACCCAGTACTTC	CASSFTGQETQYF
NA	NA	TRBV30	TRBJ1-2	TGTGCCTGGAGTCAGACAGGACTTACCTATGGCTACACCTTC	CAWSQTGLTYGYTF
NA	NA	TRBV7-8	TRBJ1-2	TGTGCCAGCAGCTTAAGTTGGCAGTCTGGCTACACCTTC	CASSLSWQSGYTF
TRBD2	NA	TRBV5-1	TRBJ2-1	TGCGCCAGCAGCTTGCAACTGACTAGCGGGACTATTGGCGAGCAGTTCTTC	CASSLQLTSGTIGEQFF
NA	NA	TRBV21-1	TRBJ2-1	TGTGCCAGCAGCACCCCGGGACAGCCCTACAATGAGCAGTTCTTC	CASSTPGQPYNEQFF
NA	NA	TRBV27	TRBJ1-5	TGTGCCAGCTCCCAGGCGGCAGGGATTGAGCCCCAGCATTTT	CASSQAAGIEPQHF
NA	NA	TRBV6-1	TRBJ2-2	TGTGCCAGCAGTGGGGGACATTCGAACACCGGGGAGCTGTTTTTT	CASSGGHSNTGELFF
NA	NA	TRBV4-3	TRBJ1-6	TGCGCCAGCAGCCAAGGGGCAGGGCATAATTCACCCCTCCACTTT	CASSQGAGHNSPLHF
TRBD1	NA	TRBV25-1	TRBJ2-5	TGTGCCAGCAGTCCTTGGACAGGGGTCAACCAAGAGACCCAGTACTTC	CASSPWTGVNQETQYF
NA	NA	TRBV6-5	TRBJ2-4	TGTGCCAGCAGTTCGGAGTGGCCCGCCAAAAACATTCAGTACTTC	CASSSEWPAKNIQYF
NA	NA	TRBV28	TRBJ2-2	TGTGCCAGCAGTTTTTTGCTAGCCCGCACCGGGGAGCTGTTTTTT	CASSFLLARTGELFF
NA	NA	TRBV4-2	TRBJ1-1	TGTGCCAGCAGCCAAGAGAGGAGGGATGGGACTGAAGCTTTCTTT	CASSQERRDGTEAFF
NA	few	TRBV7-2	TRBJ1-4	TGTGCCAGCAGCTTAGTTATCGGGAGTAATGAAAAACTGTTTTTT	CASSLVIGSNEKLFF
NA	NA	TRBV5-5	TRBJ2-3	TGTGCCAGCAGCCCACAGGGAGGGTTCACAGATACGCAGTATTTT	CASSPQGGFTDTQYF
TRBD2	NA	TRBV28	TRBJ2-7	TGTGCCAGCAGAAGCCCGGGACTAGCGACCTACGAGCAGTACTTC	CASRSPGLATYEQYF
NA	NA	TRBV30	TRBJ2-1	TGTGCCTGGAGCCTCTCCTTTGACAATGAGCAGTTCTTC	CAWSLSFDNEQFF
TRBD1	once	TRBV29-1	TRBJ2-3	TGCAGCGTCGGGACAGCAAGCACAGATACGCAGTATTTT	CSVGTASTDTQYF
TRBD1	NA	TRBV4-1	TRBJ2-2	TGCGCCAGCAGCCTTACAGGGGCACTGGCGAACACCGGGGAGCTGTTTTTT	CASSLTGALANTGELFF
TRBD1	NA	TRBV19	TRBJ2-1	TGTGCCAGTAGTATTGATGGACAGGGGGCTTGGGAGCAGTTCTTC	CASSIDGQGAWEQFF
TRBD1	NA	TRBV5-8	TRBJ1-5	TGTGCCAGCAGCAGGGGGACAGATGATAGCAATCAGCCCCAGCATTTT	CASSRGTDDSNQPQHF
NA	once	TRBV5-4	TRBJ2-5	TGTGCCAGCAGCTTGGTGCCAGGAGAGACCCAGTACTTC	CASSLVPGETQYF
TRBD1	NA	TRBV19	TRBJ1-5	TGTGCCAGTAGTATAGATCGTAAAGGGGGCGCGAGTCAGCCCCAGCATTTT	CASSIDRKGGASQPQHF
TRBD2	NA	TRBV9	TRBJ2-2	TGTGCCAGCAGCGGACTCCTAGCGGGAGGAGGTGGGGAGCTGTTTTTT	CASSGLLAGGGGELFF
NA	NA	TRBV28	TRBJ2-2	TGTGCCAGCAATGGCGGTCCCGGGGAGCTGTTTTTT	CASNGGPGELFF
NA	NA	TRBV11-2	TRBJ2-1	TGTGCCAGCAGCTTAGATCTTGTTAAAGCGTTCTTC	CASSLDLVKAFF
NA	NA	TRBV18	TRBJ2-5	TGTGCCAGCTCAGAGTCCCGGGAGACCCAGTACTTC	CASSESRETQYF
TRBD1	NA	TRBV6-1	TRBJ1-1	TGTGCCAGCAGTCAGGGGGCGCGCAACACTGAAGCTTTCTTT	CASSQGARNTEAFF